Listed below are T cell receptor beta chains from one sample, sequenced in a study of T-cell memory formation after mild COVID-19. TCRdb independently ran MiXCR on the 5' RACE reads; one entry per CDR3 protein. Among 450,000 to 650,000 distinct CDR3 sequences, about a fifth were seen once, and the ten largest hold approximately 8.4%. The specimen sequenced was PBMCs or a T cell subset sorted from them (not recorded which). The receptors were gathered from an adult woman who had mild COVID-19 (a few samples of this study predate the infection). Cell type and time point are not known. The CDR3 runs from the conserved cysteine through the conserved F or W. The D gene is left open where the match is weak. Size values are once, few and many counts, or a class for expanded clones, and some rows have none.

CDR3nt,CDR3aa,v_gene,abundance,d_gene,j_gene
TGTGCTAGCAGCCCGGGACAGGGGTTGGTCGAGACCCAGTACTTC,CASSPGQGLVETQYF,TRBV7-7,few,TRBD1,TRBJ2-5
TGTGCCAGCAGCACGACAAGCCAAGAGACCCAGTACTTC,CASSTTSQETQYF,TRBV7-9,-,-,TRBJ2-5
TGTGCCAGCAGTTTATTCCGGGGGGGACCTGGGGAGACCCAGTACTTC,CASSLFRGGPGETQYF,TRBV27,-,TRBD2,TRBJ2-5
TGTGCCAGCAGCTTAGGTTCGGGGTGGGAGACCCAGTACTTC,CASSLGSGWETQYF,TRBV7-2,-,-,TRBJ2-5
TGCGCCAGCAGCTTGGGAAGGGGTATCGACGAGCAGTACTTC,CASSLGRGIDEQYF,TRBV5-1,-,-,TRBJ2-7
TGTGCCAGCAGCCAATTTGGACTAGCGGGAGGGTCCTACGAGCAGTACTTC,CASSQFGLAGGSYEQYF,TRBV4-2,few,TRBD2,TRBJ2-7
TGCGCCAGCAACGGAGGCCATGGAGATACGCAGTATTTT,CASNGGHGDTQYF,TRBV5-1,few,-,TRBJ2-3
TGCAGTACTACTAGCGGTTTGTACAATGAGCAGTTCTTC,CSTTSGLYNEQFF,TRBV20-1,-,TRBD2,TRBJ2-1
TGTGCCAGCTCACCGAGGCCACAGGGGGCAAACACTGAAGCTTTCTTT,CASSPRPQGANTEAFF,TRBV18,few,TRBD1,TRBJ1-1
TGTGCCATCAGTGCGGAACAGGGAAGGAACACTGAAGCTTTCTTT,CAISAEQGRNTEAFF,TRBV10-3,-,-,TRBJ1-1
TGTGCCAGCAGTTACCCAGGACTAGCGGGAGTCAATGAGCAGTTCTTC,CASSYPGLAGVNEQFF,TRBV6-6,few,TRBD2,TRBJ2-1
TGCGCCAGCAGCTTGGACAGGTCCTCTGGAAACACCATATATTTT,CASSLDRSSGNTIYF,TRBV5-1,many,-,TRBJ1-3